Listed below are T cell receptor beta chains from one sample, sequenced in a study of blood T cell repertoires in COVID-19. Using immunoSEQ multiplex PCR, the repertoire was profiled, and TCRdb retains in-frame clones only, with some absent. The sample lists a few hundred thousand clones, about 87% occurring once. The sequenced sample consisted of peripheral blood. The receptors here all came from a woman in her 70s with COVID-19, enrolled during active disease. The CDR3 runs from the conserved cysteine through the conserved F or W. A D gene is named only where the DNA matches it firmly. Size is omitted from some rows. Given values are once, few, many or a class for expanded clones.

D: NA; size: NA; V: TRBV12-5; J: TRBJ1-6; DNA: TGTGCTAGTGGTTTGGGGCAGGGAACTTATAATTCACCCCTCCACTTT; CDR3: CASGLGQGTYNSPLHF
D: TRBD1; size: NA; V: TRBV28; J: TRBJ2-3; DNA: TGTGCCAGCAGTCCCACGGGACAGGGGACAGATACGCAGTATTTT; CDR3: CASSPTGQGTDTQYF
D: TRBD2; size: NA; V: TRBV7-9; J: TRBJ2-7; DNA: TGTGCCAGCAGCAAACCCCTAGCGGGGACATACGAGCAGTACTTC; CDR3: CASSKPLAGTYEQYF
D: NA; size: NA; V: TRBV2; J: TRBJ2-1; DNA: TGTGCCAGCAGTGAAATGGCAGGGGATACTGAGCAGTTCTTC; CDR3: CASSEMAGDTEQFF
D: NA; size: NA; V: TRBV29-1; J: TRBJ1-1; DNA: TGCAGCGTTGATACGAGGGTGATGAACACTGAAGCTTTCTTT; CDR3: CSVDTRVMNTEAFF
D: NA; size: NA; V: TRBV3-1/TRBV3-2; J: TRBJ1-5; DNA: TGTGCCAGCAGCCAAGGACAGTATCAGCCCCAGCATTTT; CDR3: CASSQGQYQPQHF
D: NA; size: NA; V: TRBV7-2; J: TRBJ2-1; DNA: TGTGCCAGCAGCCCCTCCGCCTACAATGAGCAGTTCTTC; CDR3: CASSPSAYNEQFF
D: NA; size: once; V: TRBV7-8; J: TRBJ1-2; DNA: TGTGCCAGCAGCATCGGACGGGGCTATGGCTACACCTTC; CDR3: CASSIGRGYGYTF
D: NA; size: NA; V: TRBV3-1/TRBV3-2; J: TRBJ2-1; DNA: TGTGCCAGCAGCCAAGACGGGCGGGGCTACAATGAGCAGTTCTTC; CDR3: CASSQDGRGYNEQFF
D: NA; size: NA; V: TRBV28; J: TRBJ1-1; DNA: TGTGCCAGCAGACTGGCAGGGAATCGGAACACTGAAGCTTTCTTT; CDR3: CASRLAGNRNTEAFF
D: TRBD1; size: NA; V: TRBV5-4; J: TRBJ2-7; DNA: TGTGCCAGCAAACGACAGGGGGACTCCTACGAGCAGTACTTC; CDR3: CASKRQGDSYEQYF
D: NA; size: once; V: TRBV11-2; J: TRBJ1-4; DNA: TGTGCCAGCAGCTTAGATCTAGGACACCGGCGGAAACTGTTTTTT; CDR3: CASSLDLGHRRKLFF
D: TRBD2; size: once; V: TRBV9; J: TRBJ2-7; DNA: TGTGCCAGCAGCGTAGCAGCGGGAGGCGTGTATGAGCAGTACTTC; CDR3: CASSVAAGGVYEQYF
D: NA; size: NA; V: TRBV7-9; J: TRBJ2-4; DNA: TGTGCCAGCACCCACAGGGAAAACATTCAGTACTTC; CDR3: CASTHRENIQYF
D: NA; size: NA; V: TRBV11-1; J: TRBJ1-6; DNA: TGTGCCAGCAGCTCTCGACGTTTGGAACGGGGTTCACCCCTCCACTTT; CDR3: CASSSRRLERGSPLHF
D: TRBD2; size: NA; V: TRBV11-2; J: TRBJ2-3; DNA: TGTGCCAGCAGCTTAGATCTGAGACTAGCGGACCTCGGAACAGATACGCAGTATTTT; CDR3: CASSLDLRLADLGTDTQYF
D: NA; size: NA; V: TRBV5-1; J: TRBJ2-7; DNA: TGCGCCAGCAGCTTGAGTCCTAGCTACGAGCAGTACTTC; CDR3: CASSLSPSYEQYF
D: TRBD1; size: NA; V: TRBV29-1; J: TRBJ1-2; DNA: TGCAGCGTTGAAGGGACAGGGGATGGCTACACCTTC; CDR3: CSVEGTGDGYTF
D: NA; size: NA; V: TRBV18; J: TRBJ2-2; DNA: TGTGCCAGCTCACCACCGAGCAGGGCCACCGGGGAGCTGTTTTTT; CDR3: CASSPPSRATGELFF
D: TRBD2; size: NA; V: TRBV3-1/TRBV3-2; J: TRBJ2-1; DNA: TGTGCCAGCAGATTACCGGGACTAGCTCCCGTCTTC; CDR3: CASRLPGLAPVF
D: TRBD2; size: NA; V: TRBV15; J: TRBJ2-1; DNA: TGTGCCACCAGCAGAGATCGAGGCGGCGGGAGGTCCGAGCAGTTCTTC; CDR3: CATSRDRGGGRSEQFF
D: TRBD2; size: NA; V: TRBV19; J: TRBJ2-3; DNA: TGTGCCAGTAGTGACCGCGGGGGGCCCTTCGCAGATACGCAGTATTTT; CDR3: CASSDRGGPFADTQYF
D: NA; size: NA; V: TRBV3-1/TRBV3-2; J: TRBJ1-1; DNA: TGTGCCAGCAGCCGCGCAGGTATGAACACTGAAGCTTTCTTT; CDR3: CASSRAGMNTEAFF
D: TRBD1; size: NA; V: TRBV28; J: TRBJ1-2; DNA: TGTGCCAGCAGTTTCTCGACAGGGGGCTATGGCTACACCTTC; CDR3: CASSFSTGGYGYTF
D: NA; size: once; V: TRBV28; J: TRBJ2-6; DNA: TGTGCCAGCAGTTTATGGCAGGCCAGGGCCGCCTCTGGGGCCAACGTCCTGACTTTC; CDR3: CASSLWQARAASGANVLTF
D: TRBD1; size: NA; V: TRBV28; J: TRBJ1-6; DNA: TGTGCCAGCAGTTTATCACAGGGGGGTTCACCCCTCCACTTT; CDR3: CASSLSQGGSPLHF
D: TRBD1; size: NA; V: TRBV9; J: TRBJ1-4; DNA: TGTGCCAGCAGCGTCGGGACAGGGGCAACTAATGAAAAACTGTTTTTT; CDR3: CASSVGTGATNEKLFF
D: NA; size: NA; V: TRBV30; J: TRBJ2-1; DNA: TGTGCCTGGCGGGGGTACAATGAGCAGTTCTTC; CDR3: CAWRGYNEQFF
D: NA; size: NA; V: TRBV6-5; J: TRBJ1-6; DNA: TGTGCCAGCAGTTCCGGGGTTTCACCCCTCCACTTT; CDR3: CASSSGVSPLHF
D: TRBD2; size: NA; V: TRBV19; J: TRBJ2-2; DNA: TGTGCCTCACTTAAACCGGGAGGTTCCGGGGAGCTGTTTTTT; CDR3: CASLKPGGSGELFF
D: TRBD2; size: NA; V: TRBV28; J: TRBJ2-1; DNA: TGTGCCAGCAGACCCAGTCGCGGGAGGTTTTACAATGAGCAGTTCTTC; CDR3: CASRPSRGRFYNEQFF
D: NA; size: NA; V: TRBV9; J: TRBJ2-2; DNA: TGTGCCAGCAGCGTAGGGACTGCACACACCGGGGAGCTGTTTTTT; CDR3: CASSVGTAHTGELFF
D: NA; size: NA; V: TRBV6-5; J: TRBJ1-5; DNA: TGTGCCAGCAGTCAACAGGGTCGCAATCAGCCCCAGCATTTT; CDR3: CASSQQGRNQPQHF
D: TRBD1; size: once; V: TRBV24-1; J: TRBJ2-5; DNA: TGTGCCACCAGTGATCCGGTACCCAGGGGGCTCGGAGAGACCCAGTACTTC; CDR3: CATSDPVPRGLGETQYF
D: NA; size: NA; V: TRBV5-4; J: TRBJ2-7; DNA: TGTGCCAGCAGCTTGGGACTCCCGGACAACGAGCAGTACTTC; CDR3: CASSLGLPDNEQYF
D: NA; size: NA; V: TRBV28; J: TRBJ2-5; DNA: TGTGCCAGCAGCCGGAGACGCAGCGGATTCCAAGAGACCCAGTACTTC; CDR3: CASSRRRSGFQETQYF
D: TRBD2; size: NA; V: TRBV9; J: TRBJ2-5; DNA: TGTGCCAGCAGGGGACTAGAGGTGACCCAGTACTTC; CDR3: CASRGLEVTQYF
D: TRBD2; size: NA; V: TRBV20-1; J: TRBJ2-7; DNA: TGCAGTGCTAGTCGATCGGTGGTAGCGGGTTACGAGCAGTACTTC; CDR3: CSASRSVVAGYEQYF
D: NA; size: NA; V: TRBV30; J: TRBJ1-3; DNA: TGTGCCTGGAGTCCGGGACTGCGAAACACCATATATTTT; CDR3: CAWSPGLRNTIYF
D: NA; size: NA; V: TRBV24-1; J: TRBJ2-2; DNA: TGTGCCACCAGTGATTTCGACAGAACGAACACCGGGGAGCTGTTTTTT; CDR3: CATSDFDRTNTGELFF
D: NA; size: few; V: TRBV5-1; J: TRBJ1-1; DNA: TGCGCCAGCAGCTTGGGGACAGAGAACACTGAAGCTTTCTTT; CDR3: CASSLGTENTEAFF